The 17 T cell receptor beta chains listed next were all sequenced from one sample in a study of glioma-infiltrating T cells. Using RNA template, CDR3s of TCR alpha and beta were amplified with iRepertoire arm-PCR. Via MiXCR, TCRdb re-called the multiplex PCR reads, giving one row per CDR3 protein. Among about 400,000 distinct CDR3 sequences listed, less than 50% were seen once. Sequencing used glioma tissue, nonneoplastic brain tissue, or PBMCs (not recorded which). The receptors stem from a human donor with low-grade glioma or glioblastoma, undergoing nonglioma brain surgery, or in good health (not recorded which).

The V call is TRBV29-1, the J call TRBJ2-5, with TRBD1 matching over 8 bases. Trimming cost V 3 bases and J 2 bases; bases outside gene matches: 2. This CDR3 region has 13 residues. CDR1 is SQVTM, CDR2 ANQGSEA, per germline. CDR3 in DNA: TGCAGCGTTGACAGGGGGCTTCAAGAGACCCAGTACTTC. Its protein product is CSVDRGLQETQYF. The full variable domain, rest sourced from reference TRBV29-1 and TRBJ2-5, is SAVISQKPSRDICQRGTSLTIQCQVDSQVTMMFWYRQQPGQSLTLIATANQGSEATYESGFVIDKFPISRPNLTFSTLTVSNMSPEDSSIYLCSVDRGLQETQYFGPGTRLLVL.

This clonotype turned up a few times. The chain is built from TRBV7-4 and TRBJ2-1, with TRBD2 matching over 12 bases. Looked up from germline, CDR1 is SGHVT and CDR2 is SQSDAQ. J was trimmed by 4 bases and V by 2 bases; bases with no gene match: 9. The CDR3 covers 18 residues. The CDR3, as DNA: TGTGCCAGCAGCTTACTAGCGGGAGGGCCCAAGGAGTACAATGAGCAGTTCTTC. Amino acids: CASSLLAGGPKEYNEQFF.

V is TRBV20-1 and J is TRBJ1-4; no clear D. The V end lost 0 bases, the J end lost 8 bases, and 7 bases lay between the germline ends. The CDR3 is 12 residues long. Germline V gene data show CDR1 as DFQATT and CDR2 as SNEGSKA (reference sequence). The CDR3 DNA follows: TGCAGTGCTAGAGACAGAGCCGAAAAACTGTTTTTT. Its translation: CSARDRAEKLFF.

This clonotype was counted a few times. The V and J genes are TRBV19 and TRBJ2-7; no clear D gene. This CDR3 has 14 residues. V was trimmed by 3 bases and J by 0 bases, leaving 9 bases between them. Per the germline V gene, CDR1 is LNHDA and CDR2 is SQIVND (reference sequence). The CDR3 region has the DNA TGTGCCAGTAGTATTCGAGCGAACTCCTACGAGCAGTACTTC. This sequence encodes CASSIRANSYEQYF.

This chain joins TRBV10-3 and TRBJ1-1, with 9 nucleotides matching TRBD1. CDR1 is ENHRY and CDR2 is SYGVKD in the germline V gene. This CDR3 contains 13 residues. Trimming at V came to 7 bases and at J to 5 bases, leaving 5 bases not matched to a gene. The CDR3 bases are TGTGCCATCATGGGACAGGGAAAGACTGAAGCTTTCTTT. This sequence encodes CAIMGQGKTEAFF.

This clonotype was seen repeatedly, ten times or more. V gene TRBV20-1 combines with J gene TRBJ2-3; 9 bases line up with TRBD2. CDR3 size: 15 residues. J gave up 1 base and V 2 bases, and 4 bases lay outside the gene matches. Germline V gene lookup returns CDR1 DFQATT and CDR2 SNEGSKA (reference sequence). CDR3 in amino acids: CSARRTSEGTDTQYF. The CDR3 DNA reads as TGCAGTGCTAGACGGACTAGCGAGGGCACAGATACGCAGTATTTT.

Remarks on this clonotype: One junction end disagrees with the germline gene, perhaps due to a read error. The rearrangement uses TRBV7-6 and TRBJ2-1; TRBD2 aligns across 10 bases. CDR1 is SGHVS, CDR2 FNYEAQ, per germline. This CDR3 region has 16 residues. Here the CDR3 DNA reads TGCGCCAGCAGCTTAGGGGGGACTAGCGCATACAATGAGCAGTTCTTC. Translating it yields CASSLGGTSAYNEQFF.

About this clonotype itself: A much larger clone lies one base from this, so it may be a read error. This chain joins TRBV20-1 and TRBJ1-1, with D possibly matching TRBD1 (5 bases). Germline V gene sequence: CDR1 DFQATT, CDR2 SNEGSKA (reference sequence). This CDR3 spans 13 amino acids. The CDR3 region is CSAREDMNTEALF. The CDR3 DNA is TGCAGTGCTAGAGAGGACATGAACACTGAAGCTCTCTTT.

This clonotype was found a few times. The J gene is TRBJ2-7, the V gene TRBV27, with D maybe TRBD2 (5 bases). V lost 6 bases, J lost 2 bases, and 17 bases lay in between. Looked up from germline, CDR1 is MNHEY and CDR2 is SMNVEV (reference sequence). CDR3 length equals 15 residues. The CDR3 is CASRGREGLPYEQYF. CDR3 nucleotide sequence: TGTGCCAGCAGGGGCCGCGAGGGATTACCCTACGAGCAGTACTTC.

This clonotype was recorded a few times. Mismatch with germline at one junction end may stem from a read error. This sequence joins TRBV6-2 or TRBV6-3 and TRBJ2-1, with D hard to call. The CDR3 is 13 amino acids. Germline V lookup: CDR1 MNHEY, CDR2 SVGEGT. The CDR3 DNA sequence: TGTGCCAGTAGTTTCAGGTCCTACAATGAGCAGTTCTTC. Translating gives CASSFRSYNEQFF.

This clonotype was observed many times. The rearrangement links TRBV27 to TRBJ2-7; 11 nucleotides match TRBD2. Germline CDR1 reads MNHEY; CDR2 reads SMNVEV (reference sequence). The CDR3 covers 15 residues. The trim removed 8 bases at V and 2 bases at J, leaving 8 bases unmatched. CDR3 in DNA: TGTGCCAGCTCCTTGGGACTAGCGGAGACCTACGAGCAGTACTTC. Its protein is CASSLGLAETYEQYF.

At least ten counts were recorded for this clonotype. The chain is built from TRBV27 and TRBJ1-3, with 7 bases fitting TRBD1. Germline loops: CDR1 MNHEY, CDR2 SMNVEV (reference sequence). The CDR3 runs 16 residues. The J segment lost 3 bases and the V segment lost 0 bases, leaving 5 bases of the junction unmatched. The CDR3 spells CASSLSNRGVGNTIYF. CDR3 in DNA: TGTGCCAGCAGTTTATCGAACAGGGGAGTTGGAAACACCATATATTTT.

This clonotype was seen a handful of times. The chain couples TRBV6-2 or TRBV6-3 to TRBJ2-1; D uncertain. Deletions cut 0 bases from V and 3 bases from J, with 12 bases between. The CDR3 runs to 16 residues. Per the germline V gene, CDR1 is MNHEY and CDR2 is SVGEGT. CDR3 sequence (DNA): TGTGCCAGCAGTTACTCAGGTCTTTCGGGCTACAATGAGCAGTTCTTC. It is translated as CASSYSGLSGYNEQFF.

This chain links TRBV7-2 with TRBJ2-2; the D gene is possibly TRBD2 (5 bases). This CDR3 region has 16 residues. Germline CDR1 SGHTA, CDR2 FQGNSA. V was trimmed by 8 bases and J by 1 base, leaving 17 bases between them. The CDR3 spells CASGPTGLMNTGELFF. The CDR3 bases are TGTGCCAGCGGTCCAACCGGACTCATGAACACCGGGGAGCTGTTTTTT.

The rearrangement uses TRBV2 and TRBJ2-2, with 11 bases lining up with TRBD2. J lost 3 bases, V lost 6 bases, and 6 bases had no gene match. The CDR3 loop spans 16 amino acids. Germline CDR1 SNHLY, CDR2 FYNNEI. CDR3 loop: CASSPRLAGHTGELFF. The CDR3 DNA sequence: TGTGCCAGCAGCCCCCGACTAGCGGGACACACCGGGGAGCTGTTTTTT.

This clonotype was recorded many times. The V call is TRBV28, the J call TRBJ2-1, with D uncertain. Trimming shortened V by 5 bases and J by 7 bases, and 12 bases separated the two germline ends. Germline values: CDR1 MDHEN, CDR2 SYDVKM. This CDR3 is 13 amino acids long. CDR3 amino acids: CASSLSTLNEQFF. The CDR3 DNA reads TGTGCCAGCAGTCTATCGACTTTAAATGAGCAGTTCTTC.

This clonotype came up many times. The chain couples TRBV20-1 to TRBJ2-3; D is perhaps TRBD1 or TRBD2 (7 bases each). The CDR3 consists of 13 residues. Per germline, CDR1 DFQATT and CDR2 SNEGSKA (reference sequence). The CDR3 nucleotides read TGCAGCCCAGTCAGGGGGGGTGTAGATACGCAGTATTTT. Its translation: CSPVRGGVDTQYF.